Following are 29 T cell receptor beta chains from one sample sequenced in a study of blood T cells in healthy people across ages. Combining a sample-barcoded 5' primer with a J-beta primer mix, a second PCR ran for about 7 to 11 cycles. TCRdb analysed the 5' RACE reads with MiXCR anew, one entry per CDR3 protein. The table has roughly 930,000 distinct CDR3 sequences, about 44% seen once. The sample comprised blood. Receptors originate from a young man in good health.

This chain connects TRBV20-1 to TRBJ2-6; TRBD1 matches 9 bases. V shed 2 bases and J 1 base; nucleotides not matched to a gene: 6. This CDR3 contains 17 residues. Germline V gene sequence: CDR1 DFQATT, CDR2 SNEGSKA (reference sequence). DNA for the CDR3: TGCAGTGCTAGATCACAACAGGGGGCGTCTGGGGCCAACGTCCTGACTTTC. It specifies CSARSQQGASGANVLTF.

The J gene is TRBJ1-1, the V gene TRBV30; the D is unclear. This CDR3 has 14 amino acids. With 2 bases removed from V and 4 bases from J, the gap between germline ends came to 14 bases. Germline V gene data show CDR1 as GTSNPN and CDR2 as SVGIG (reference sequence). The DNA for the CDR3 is TGTGCCTGGAGTTCTATGGTGGTATTCACTGAAGCTTTCTTT. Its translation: CAWSSMVVFTEAFF.

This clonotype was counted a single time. The CDR3 loop reads CASSQKDGVSEELFF. The CDR3 region has the DNA TGCGCCAGCAGCCAGAAGGACGGGGTCAGCGAAGAACTGTTTTTT. The chain combines TRBV4-1 with TRBJ1-4; the D is unclear. Germline lookup yields CDR1 MGHRA and CDR2 YSYEKL. The CDR3 loop spans 15 amino acids. Between the trimmed V and J ends, which lost 3 bases and 12 bases, there was a span of 20 bases.

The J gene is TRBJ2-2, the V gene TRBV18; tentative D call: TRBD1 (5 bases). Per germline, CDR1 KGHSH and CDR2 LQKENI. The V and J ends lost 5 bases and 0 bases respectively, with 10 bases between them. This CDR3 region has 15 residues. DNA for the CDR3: TGTGCCAGCTCAGCGGACATCGCGAACACCGGGGAGCTGTTTTTT. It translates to CASSADIANTGELFF.

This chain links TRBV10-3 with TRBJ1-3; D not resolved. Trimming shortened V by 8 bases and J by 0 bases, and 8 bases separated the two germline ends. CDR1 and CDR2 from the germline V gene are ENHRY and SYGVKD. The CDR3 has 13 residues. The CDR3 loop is CAISRISGNTIYF. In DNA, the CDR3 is TGTGCCATCTCCCGGATCTCTGGAAACACCATATATTTT.

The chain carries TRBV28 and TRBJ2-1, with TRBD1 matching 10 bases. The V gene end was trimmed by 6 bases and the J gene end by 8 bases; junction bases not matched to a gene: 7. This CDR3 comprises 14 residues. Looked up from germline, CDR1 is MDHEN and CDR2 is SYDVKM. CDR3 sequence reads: CASRRQGASDEQFF. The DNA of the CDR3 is TGTGCCAGCAGACGACAGGGGGCTAGTGATGAGCAGTTCTTC.

The CDR3 DNA reads as TGTGCCAGCAGTAAACTAGCGGGAGCTGAGTCCGAGCAGTACTTC. Amino acids: CASSKLAGAESEQYF. V usage is TRBV6-5 and J usage is TRBJ2-4, with 11 bases that match TRBD2. The better agreement between TRBJ2-7 and the DNA end casts doubt on the J call. CDR1 and CDR2 from the germline V gene are MNHEY and SVGAGI. The CDR3 loop spans 15 amino acids.

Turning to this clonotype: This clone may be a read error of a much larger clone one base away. This CDR3 reads CASRVDNERFF. The CDR3, as DNA: TGCGCCAGCAGGGTAGACAATGAGCGGTTCTTC. The chain employs TRBV5-1 and TRBJ2-1; D remains unclear. The germline V gene has CDR1 SGHRS and CDR2 YFSETQ. This CDR3 region has 11 residues.

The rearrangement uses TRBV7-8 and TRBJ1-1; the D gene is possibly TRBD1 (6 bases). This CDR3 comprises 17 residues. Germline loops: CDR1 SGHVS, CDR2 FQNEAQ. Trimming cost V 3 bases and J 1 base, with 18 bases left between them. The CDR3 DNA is TGTGCCAGCAGCTTGGTAGAGGGGGGGGGACCGAACACTGAAGCTTTCTTT. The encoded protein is CASSLVEGGGPNTEAFF.

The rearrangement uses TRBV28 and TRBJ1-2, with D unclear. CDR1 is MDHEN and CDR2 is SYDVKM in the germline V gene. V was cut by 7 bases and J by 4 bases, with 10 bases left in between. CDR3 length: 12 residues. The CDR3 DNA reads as TGTGCCAGCACCACGGACCGCTATGGCTACACCTTC. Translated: CASTTDRYGYTF.

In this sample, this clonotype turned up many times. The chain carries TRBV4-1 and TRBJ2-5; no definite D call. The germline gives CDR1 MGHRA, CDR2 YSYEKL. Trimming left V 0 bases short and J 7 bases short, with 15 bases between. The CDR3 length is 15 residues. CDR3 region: CASSQDSKAVGTQYF. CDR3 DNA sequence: TGCGCCAGCAGCCAAGATAGCAAGGCAGTCGGGACCCAGTACTTC.

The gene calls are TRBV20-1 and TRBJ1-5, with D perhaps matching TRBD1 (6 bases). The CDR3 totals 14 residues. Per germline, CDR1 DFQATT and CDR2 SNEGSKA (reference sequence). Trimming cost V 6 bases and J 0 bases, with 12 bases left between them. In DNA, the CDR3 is TGCAGTGCCCCAATGGGGGCTAGCAATCAGCCCCAGCATTTT. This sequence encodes CSAPMGASNQPQHF.

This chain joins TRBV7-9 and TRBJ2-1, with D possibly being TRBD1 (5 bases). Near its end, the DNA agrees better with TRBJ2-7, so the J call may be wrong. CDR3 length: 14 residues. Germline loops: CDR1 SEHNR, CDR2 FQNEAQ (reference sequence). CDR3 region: CASSSPTVYNEQYF. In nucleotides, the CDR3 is TGTGCCAGCAGCTCGCCGACAGTTTACAATGAGCAGTACTTC.

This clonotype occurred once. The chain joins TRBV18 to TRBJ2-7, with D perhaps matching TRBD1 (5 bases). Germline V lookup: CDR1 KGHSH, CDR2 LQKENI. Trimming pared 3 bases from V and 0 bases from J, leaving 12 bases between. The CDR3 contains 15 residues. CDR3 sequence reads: CASSPHPGPSYEQYF. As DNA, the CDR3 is TGTGCCAGCTCACCGCATCCAGGGCCCTCCTACGAGCAGTACTTC.

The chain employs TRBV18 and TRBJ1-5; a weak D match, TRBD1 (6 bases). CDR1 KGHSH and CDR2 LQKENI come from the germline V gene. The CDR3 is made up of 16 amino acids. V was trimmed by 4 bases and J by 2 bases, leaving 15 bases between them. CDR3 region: CASSRTRGYGNQPQHF. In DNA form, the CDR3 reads TGTGCCAGCTCACGTACCAGGGGCTACGGCAATCAGCCCCAGCATTTT.

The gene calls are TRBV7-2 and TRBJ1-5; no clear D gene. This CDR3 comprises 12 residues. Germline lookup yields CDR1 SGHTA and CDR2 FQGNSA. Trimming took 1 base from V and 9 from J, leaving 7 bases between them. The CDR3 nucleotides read TGTGCCAGCAGCTTAGGGTTCCTGCCCCAGCATTTT. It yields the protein CASSLGFLPQHF.

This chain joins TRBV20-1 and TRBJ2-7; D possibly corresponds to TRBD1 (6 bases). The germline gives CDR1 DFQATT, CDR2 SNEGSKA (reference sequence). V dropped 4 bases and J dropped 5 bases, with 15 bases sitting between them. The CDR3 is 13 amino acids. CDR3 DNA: TGCAGTGCTAAGGGGGATTGGAACCACGAGCAGTACTTC. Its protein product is CSAKGDWNHEQYF.

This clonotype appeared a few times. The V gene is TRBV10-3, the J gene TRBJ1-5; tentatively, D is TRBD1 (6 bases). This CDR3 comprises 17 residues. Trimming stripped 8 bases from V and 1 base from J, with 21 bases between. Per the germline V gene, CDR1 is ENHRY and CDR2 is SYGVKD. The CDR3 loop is CAIGPGQSLNSNQPQHF. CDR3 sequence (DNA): TGTGCCATCGGACCGGGACAAAGTCTAAACAGCAATCAGCCCCAGCATTTT.

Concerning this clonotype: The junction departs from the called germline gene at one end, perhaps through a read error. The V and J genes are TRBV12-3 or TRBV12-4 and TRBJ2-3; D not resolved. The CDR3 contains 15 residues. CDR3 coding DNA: TGTGCCAGTAGTTCGCAGATTCTCAGAGCAGATGCGCAGTATTTT. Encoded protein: CASSSQILRADAQYF.

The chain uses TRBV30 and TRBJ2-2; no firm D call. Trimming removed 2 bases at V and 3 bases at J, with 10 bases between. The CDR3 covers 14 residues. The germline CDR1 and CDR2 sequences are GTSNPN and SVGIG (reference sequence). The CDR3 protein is CAWSTTLYTGELFF. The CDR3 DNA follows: TGTGCCTGGAGTACCACATTGTACACCGGGGAGCTGTTTTTT.

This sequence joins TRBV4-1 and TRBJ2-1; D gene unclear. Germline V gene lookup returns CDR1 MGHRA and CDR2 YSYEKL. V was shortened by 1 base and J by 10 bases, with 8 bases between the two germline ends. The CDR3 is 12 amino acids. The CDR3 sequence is CASSQVTGEQFF. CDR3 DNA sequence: TGCGCCAGCAGCCAAGTGACTGGGGAGCAGTTCTTC.

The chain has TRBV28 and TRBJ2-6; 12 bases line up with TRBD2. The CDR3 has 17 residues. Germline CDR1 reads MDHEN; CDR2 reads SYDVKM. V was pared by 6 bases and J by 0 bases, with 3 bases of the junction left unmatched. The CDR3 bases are TGTGCCAGCAGCCGGACTAGCGGGGTCTCTGGGGCCAACGTCCTGACTTTC. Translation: CASSRTSGVSGANVLTF.

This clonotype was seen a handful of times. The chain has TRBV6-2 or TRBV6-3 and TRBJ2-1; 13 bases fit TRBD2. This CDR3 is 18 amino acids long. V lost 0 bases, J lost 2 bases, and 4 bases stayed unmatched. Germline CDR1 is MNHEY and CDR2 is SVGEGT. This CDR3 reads CASSYSLAGGQTYNEQFF. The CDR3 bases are TGTGCCAGCAGTTACTCACTAGCGGGGGGGCAGACCTACAATGAGCAGTTCTTC.

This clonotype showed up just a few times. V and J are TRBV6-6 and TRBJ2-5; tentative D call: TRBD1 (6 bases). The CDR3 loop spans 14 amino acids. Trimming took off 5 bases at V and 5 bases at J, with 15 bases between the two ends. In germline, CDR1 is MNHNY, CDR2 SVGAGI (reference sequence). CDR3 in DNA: TGTGCCAGCAGTCATTCAGGGGATTGGGAGACCCAGTACTTC. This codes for CASSHSGDWETQYF.

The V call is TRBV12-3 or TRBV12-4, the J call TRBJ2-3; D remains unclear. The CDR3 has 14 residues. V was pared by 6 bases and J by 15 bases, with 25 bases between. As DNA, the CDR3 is TGTGCCAGCAGGGCGACGGCTAGTCCCGATACGGAATATTTT. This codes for CASRATASPDTEYF.

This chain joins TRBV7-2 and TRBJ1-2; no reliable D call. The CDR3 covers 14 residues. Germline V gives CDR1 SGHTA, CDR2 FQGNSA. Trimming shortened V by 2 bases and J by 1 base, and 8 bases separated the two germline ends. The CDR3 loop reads CASSLRTRNYGYTF. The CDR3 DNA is TGTGCCAGCAGCTTACGGACTCGTAACTATGGCTACACCTTC.

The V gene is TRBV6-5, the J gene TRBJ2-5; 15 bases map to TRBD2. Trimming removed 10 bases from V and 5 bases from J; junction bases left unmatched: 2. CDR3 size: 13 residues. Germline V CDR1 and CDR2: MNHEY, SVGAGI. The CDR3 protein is CAIGTSGGETQYF. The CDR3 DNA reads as TGTGCCATCGGGACTAGCGGGGGGGAGACCCAGTACTTC.

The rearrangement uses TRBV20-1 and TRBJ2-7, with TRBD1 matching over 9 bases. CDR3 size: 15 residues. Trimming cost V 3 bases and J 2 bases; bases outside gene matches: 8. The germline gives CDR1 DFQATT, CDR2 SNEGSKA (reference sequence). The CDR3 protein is CSASEPGQGAYEQYF. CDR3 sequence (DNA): TGCAGTGCTAGCGAGCCGGGACAGGGAGCCTACGAGCAGTACTTC.

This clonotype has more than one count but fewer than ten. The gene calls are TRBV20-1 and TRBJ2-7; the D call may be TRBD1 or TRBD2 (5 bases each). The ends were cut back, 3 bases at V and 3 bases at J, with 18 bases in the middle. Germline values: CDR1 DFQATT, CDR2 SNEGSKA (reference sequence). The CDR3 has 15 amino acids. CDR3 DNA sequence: TGCAGTGCTAGTTCAGGGAAGGGAGTGGGCTACGAGCAGTACTTC. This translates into CSASSGKGVGYEQYF.